Detailed here is one T cell receptor beta chain. This clonotype occurred once. Its antigen is currently not known. A much larger clone lies one base from this, so it may be a read error. The TCR beta CDR3 regions were amplified from the RNA transcripts. The TCR CDR3 was subjected to a first round of RT-PCR using the HTBI primer set and the Qiagen OneStep RT-PCR kit. The libraries were constructed in a second round of multiplex PCR and then size-selected and purified. Paired-end sequencing of the libraries was performed with 100 bp reads on an Illumina HiSeq2000. The authors processed their data as follows. Raw data were processed with SOAPnuke, discarding reads with adapters, uncalled bases, mean Phred below 15, or no exact constant-primer or identifier match. High-quality paired reads were merged with COPE v1.2.5, and unique nucleotide sequences were defined as clonotypes. MiTCR v1.1 was used to align the clonotypes against IMGT TRBV, TRBD and TRBJ reference segments. Only V-J combinations with frequency above 0.0001, covering 99% to 99.2% of repertoires, were analysed. A TCS score was defined as the ratio between F50 (clonal expansion) and ExV (chaos), using BLOSUM62-based TCRdist between CDR3 peptides within each V-J. Welch's t-statistics and random forest reduced 450 to 600 V-J features to some 14, which were used in a naive Bayes classifier (R e1071). TCRdb handled the public reads itself, with Q25 trimming in fastp and clone calling in MiXCR, and kept productive beta chains. Rows are unified per CDR3 protein, each entry keeping the most common DNA and genes. These V and J calls rely on TCRdb rather than the paper's analysis. Here the sample has about 96,000 distinct CDR3 sequences; 51% occur a single time. Together, the top ten hold roughly 29% of the sample.

The data are from a study of T cells in Graves' hyperthyroidism and ophthalmopathy (dated by TCRdb to the late 2010s). For the wider study: Peripheral blood samples were taken at initial diagnosis, before any treatment was given. A discovery cohort of around 100 patients, about 40 with Graves' ophthalmopathy and approximately 55 with stable Graves' hyperthyroidism, was used to find distinguishing TCR V-J signatures. Prospective prediction of ophthalmopathy was tested in an independent validation cohort of some 19 hyperthyroidism patients and 17 patients who later progressed to ophthalmopathy. For training and testing, the 100 or so patients in the discovery cohort were randomly divided in a 7:3 ratio. In addition, the study compared T-cell repertoires in thyroid tissue and in blood from roughly six Graves' hyperthyroidism patients. After blood sampling, hyperthyroidism patients were treated with methimazole at a starting dose of 30 mg daily, and ophthalmopathy patients were treated with high-dose intravenous methylprednisolone. The paper describes TCR Vbeta CDR3 sequencing of 140 or so peripheral blood samples, made up of 43 ophthalmopathy patients, approximately 73 hyperthyroidism patients and 17 progressor patients. Results the study describes overall, beyond this receptor: No statistical method was used to fix the sample size in advance, and group allocation was not hidden from the investigators. Most expanded thyroid clonotypes (frequency above 0.001) were also found in blood, which suggests that blood repertoires may mirror thyroid immune responses. A model built on a 13 V-J signature distinguished ophthalmopathy from stable hyperthyroidism, reaching 87.88% sensitivity and approximately 83% specificity in cross-validation and 80%/75% in testing. In validation, progression to ophthalmopathy was predicted by the model with 70.59% sensitivity and 72% to 80% specificity, a median of 6.5 months before onset.

The CDR3 goes from the cysteine to the phenylalanine over 15 residues. Only CDR3 DNA is held: 45 bases, read in frame from base 1. CDR1 and CDR2 are drawn from the germline V gene: ENHRY, SYGVKD. V is clipped by 5 bases and J by 4 bases, and the sequence between their germline boundaries is 17 bases long. A patient counted as having stable Graves' hyperthyroidism if no progression to ophthalmopathy occurred over 18 months of follow-up. Hyperthyroidism patients were newly diagnosed, with disease duration under 2 months, and aged 18 to 65 years. Exclusion was applied to patients with uncontrolled infections, other autoimmune diseases, pregnancy or lactation. Diagnoses were based on clinical symptoms, serum thyroxine and TRAb, thyroid ultrasound and orbital computed tomography. PBMCs were separated from roughly 10 ml of fresh peripheral blood using Ficoll-Paque density gradient centrifugation. Trizol reagent was used to extract total RNA, and RNA quality was then checked on an Agilent 2100 Bioanalyzer.

This TCR was recovered from a woman aged 40 to 49 with Graves' hyperthyroidism. Recombination linked TRBV10-3 to TRBJ2-5; TRBD2 is a possible D gene, resting on 7 matching bases. Sequenced input: blood. Here is the DNA: TGTGCCATCAGTCCTCTAGCGGAGGGGGGAGAGACCCAGTACTTC. It is translated as CAISPLAEGGETQYF.